These 14 T cell receptor beta chains were sequenced from one sample in a study of blood T cells in healthy people across ages. PCR was performed a second time for about 6 to 12 cycles using a sample-barcoded 5' primer and a J-beta primer mix. TCRdb itself ran the 5' RACE reads through MiXCR, one entry per CDR3 protein. Among over 1,500,000 distinct CDR3 sequences listed, roughly 50% were seen once. Source material: blood. The receptors were sampled from a woman in her thirties or forties in good health.

The V and J genes are TRBV6-2 or TRBV6-3 and TRBJ2-1, with TRBD1 matching 7 bases. Germline values: CDR1 MNHEY, CDR2 SVGEGT. J was trimmed by 8 bases and V by 6 bases; bases with no gene match: 7. The CDR3 covers 13 residues. The CDR3 DNA is TGTGCCAGCAGGAAGACAGGGCTCGATGAGCAGTTCTTC. Protein product: CASRKTGLDEQFF.

The chain joins TRBV6-5 to TRBJ1-4, with D uncertain. Germline V gives CDR1 MNHEY, CDR2 SVGAGI. The CDR3 covers 15 residues. Trimming removed 0 bases at V and 14 bases at J, with 19 bases between. CDR3 residues: CASSYSTLTQKNLFF. The CDR3, as DNA: TGTGCCAGCAGTTACTCGACTCTAACACAAAAGAATCTGTTTTTT.

The chain uses TRBV27 and TRBJ1-1; D unclear. The length of the CDR3 is 16 residues. V was pared by 6 bases and J by 8 bases, with 25 bases between. Germline loops: CDR1 MNHEY, CDR2 SMNVEV (reference sequence). As DNA, the CDR3 is TGTGCCAGCAGCCCGTCTATACCCCAAGGCCGAGCGGAAGCTTTCTTT. Encoded protein: CASSPSIPQGRAEAFF.

This clonotype was counted a single time. The rearrangement joins TRBV24-1 to TRBJ1-1; D possibly corresponds to TRBD1 (5 bases). This CDR3 is 15 amino acids long. Trimming cost V 3 bases and J 5 bases, with 15 bases left between them. Per germline, CDR1 KGHDR and CDR2 SFDVKD. The CDR3 bases are TGTGCCACCAGTGATCCCCGCGGGGGAGGGACTGAAGCTTTCTTT. Its translation: CATSDPRGGGTEAFF.

In this sample, this clonotype turned up a few times. In DNA, the CDR3 is TGCGCCAGCAGCTCCGCAGGGGGCGTCACTGAAGCTTTCTTT. It codes for CASSSAGGVTEAFF. The rearrangement links TRBV5-1 to TRBJ1-1, with 8 bases fitting TRBD1. The CDR3 spans 14 residues. The V gene's germline CDR1 is SGHRS and CDR2 YFSETQ. Trimming removed 3 bases from V and 4 bases from J; junction bases left unmatched: 5.

The chain joins TRBV15 to TRBJ1-1; a weak D match, TRBD1 (6 bases). Looked up from germline, CDR1 is LNHNV and CDR2 is YYDKDF (reference sequence). V lost 1 base and J 5 bases, leaving 11 bases between the germline ends. This CDR3 comprises 14 residues. CDR3 sequence: CATSRVQGGTEAFF. The CDR3 bases are TGTGCCACCAGCAGAGTTCAAGGGGGTACTGAAGCTTTCTTT.

This rearrangement joins TRBV20-1 to TRBJ1-6; a weak D match, TRBD1 (5 bases). There are 13 residues in the CDR3. Germline V CDR1 and CDR2: DFQATT, SNEGSKA (reference sequence). Trimming cost V 0 bases and J 12 bases, with 12 bases left between them. CDR3 residues: CSARDTREGPLHF. The CDR3 coding sequence is TGCAGTGCTAGAGATACCAGGGAGGGACCCCTCCACTTT.

The count of this clonotype is one. A much larger clone is a single base away; this may be a read error. The gene calls are TRBV4-3 and TRBJ2-4; the D is unclear. The end of the DNA is better explained by TRBJ2-7, so the J call may be wrong. The CDR3 loop spans 13 amino acids. Germline V gene data show CDR1 as LGHNA and CDR2 as YSLEER. This CDR3 is CASGQDGNSEQYF. CDR3 bases: TGCGCCAGCGGCCAAGATGGGAATTCCGAGCAGTACTTC.

This chain uses TRBV7-2 with TRBJ1-5; no definite D call. This CDR3 spans 12 amino acids. V dropped 2 bases and J dropped 9 bases, with 8 bases sitting between them. Germline V gives CDR1 SGHTA, CDR2 FQGNSA. The CDR3 nucleotides read TGTGCCAGCAGCTTAAGGTCTGGGCCCCAGCATTTT. Amino acid sequence: CASSLRSGPQHF.

This clonotype occurred a few times. V gene TRBV7-8 combines with J gene TRBJ2-1, with D perhaps matching TRBD2 (7 bases). The germline V gene has CDR1 SGHVS and CDR2 FQNEAQ. CDR3 length equals 14 residues. Trimming stripped 5 bases from V and 7 bases from J, with 15 bases between. The chain's CDR3 is CASSPIGGGNEQFF. The CDR3 nucleotides read TGTGCCAGCAGCCCGATAGGGGGGGGGAATGAGCAGTTCTTC.

The chain carries TRBV6-5 and TRBJ2-4; weak D call: TRBD1 (6 bases). The better agreement between TRBJ2-7 and the DNA end casts doubt on the J call. This CDR3 has 14 residues. Germline V gene sequence: CDR1 MNHEY, CDR2 SVGAGI. CDR3 sequence: CASSPDRPYYEQYF. The CDR3 bases are TGTGCCAGCAGTCCAGACAGGCCTTACTACGAGCAGTACTTC.

The chain is built from TRBV29-1 and TRBJ2-2, with unresolved D. Germline CDR1 and CDR2: SQVTM and ANQGSEA. The CDR3 covers 14 residues. Trimming shortened V by 6 bases and J by 0 bases, and 11 bases separated the two germline ends. Written as DNA, the CDR3 is TGCAGCGTGAGTCAAGGCACGAACACCGGGGAGCTGTTTTTT. Translating it yields CSVSQGTNTGELFF.

This clonotype appeared a few times. The chain joins TRBV7-8 to TRBJ2-5; D perhaps matches TRBD1 (6 bases). The end of the DNA is better explained by TRBJ2-7, so the J call may be wrong. This CDR3 comprises 12 residues. CDR1 SGHVS and CDR2 FQNEAQ come from the germline V gene. In DNA form, the CDR3 reads TGTGCCACCACTCATCAGGGGCTCGAGCAGTACTTC. The encoded protein is CATTHQGLEQYF.

This clonotype was detected only once. The chain links TRBV20-1 to TRBJ1-2; D remains ambiguous. With 3 bases removed from V and 0 bases from J, the gap between germline ends came to 8 bases. CDR1 DFQATT and CDR2 SNEGSKA come from the germline V gene (reference sequence). CDR3 length equals 13 residues. The CDR3, as DNA: TGCAGTGCTAGCCAGGTGACTAACTATGGCTACACCTTC. Translation gives CSASQVTNYGYTF.